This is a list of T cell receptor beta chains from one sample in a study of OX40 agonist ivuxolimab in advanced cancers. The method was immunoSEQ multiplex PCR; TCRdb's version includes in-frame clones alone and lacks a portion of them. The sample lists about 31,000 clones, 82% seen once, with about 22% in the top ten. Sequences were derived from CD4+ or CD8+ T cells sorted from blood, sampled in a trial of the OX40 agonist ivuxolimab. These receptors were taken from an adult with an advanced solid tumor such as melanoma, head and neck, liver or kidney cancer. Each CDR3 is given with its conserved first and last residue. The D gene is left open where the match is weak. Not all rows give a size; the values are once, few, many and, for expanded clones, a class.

CDR3 protein: CASSYVLGTAEQYF; CDR3 DNA: TGTGCCAGCAGTTACGTTCTGGGGACAGCCGAGCAGTACTTC; V gene: TRBV6-5; D gene: TRBD1; J gene: TRBJ2-7; clone size: .
CDR3 protein: CASSNNSGSEQYF; CDR3 DNA: TGTGCCAGCAGCAACAACTCAGGGAGCGAGCAGTACTTC; V gene: TRBV7-8; D gene: .; J gene: TRBJ2-7; clone size: .
CDR3 protein: CASSRTGRDTEAFF; CDR3 DNA: TGTGCCAGCAGTAGGACAGGGCGGGACACTGAAGCTTTCTTT; V gene: TRBV6-1; D gene: TRBD1; J gene: TRBJ1-1; clone size: .
CDR3 protein: CASSLGGQPGEKLFF; CDR3 DNA: TGCGCCAGCAGCTTGGGGGGACAGCCCGGGGAAAAACTGTTTTTT; V gene: TRBV5-1; D gene: TRBD1; J gene: TRBJ1-4; clone size: .
CDR3 protein: CASSEGALYEQYF; CDR3 DNA: TGTGCCAGCAGTGAAGGGGCCCTATACGAGCAGTACTTC; V gene: TRBV2; D gene: .; J gene: TRBJ2-7; clone size: few
CDR3 protein: CASRMGQANTEAFF; CDR3 DNA: TGTGCCAGCAGGATGGGACAGGCGAACACTGAAGCTTTCTTT; V gene: TRBV2; D gene: TRBD1; J gene: TRBJ1-1; clone size: .
CDR3 protein: CASKGTGPYNEQFF; CDR3 DNA: TGTGCCTCAAAAGGGACAGGGCCCTACAATGAGCAGTTCTTC; V gene: TRBV30; D gene: TRBD1; J gene: TRBJ2-1; clone size: few
CDR3 protein: CASSQDGGIPSYEQYF; CDR3 DNA: TGTGCCAGCAGCCAAGATGGGGGTATTCCTTCCTACGAGCAGTACTTC; V gene: TRBV4-2; D gene: .; J gene: TRBJ2-7; clone size: .
CDR3 protein: CASSPGYGWDTEAFF; CDR3 DNA: TGCGCCAGCAGCCCCGGCTATGGGTGGGACACTGAAGCTTTCTTT; V gene: TRBV10-2; D gene: .; J gene: TRBJ1-1; clone size: .
CDR3 protein: CASSIGGGPNSPLHF; CDR3 DNA: TGTGCCAGTAGTATTGGGGGAGGCCCCAATTCACCCCTCCACTTT; V gene: TRBV19; D gene: .; J gene: TRBJ1-6; clone size: .
CDR3 protein: CASSQWPRGMETQYF; CDR3 DNA: TGCGCCAGCAGCCAATGGCCAAGGGGGATGGAGACCCAGTACTTC; V gene: TRBV4-1; D gene: .; J gene: TRBJ2-5; clone size: .
CDR3 protein: CASSLEGQEAFF; CDR3 DNA: TGCGCCAGCAGCTTGGAAGGACAGGAAGCTTTCTTT; V gene: TRBV5-1; D gene: .; J gene: TRBJ1-1; clone size: .
CDR3 protein: CASSVGLAGGTGELFF; CDR3 DNA: TGTGCCAGCAGCGTAGGGCTAGCGGGGGGCACCGGGGAGCTGTTTTTT; V gene: TRBV9; D gene: TRBD2; J gene: TRBJ2-2; clone size: .
CDR3 protein: CASSLRILDEQFF; CDR3 DNA: TGTGCCAGCAGCTTAAGAATCTTGGATGAGCAGTTCTTC; V gene: TRBV7-3; D gene: .; J gene: TRBJ2-1; clone size: few
CDR3 protein: CAISANRDTEAFF; CDR3 DNA: TGTGCCATCTCTGCAAACCGCGACACTGAAGCTTTCTTT; V gene: TRBV10-3; D gene: .; J gene: TRBJ1-1; clone size: .
CDR3 protein: CASSHGPLAGEIFRGDTQYF; CDR3 DNA: TGTGCCAGCAGCCACGGACCACTAGCGGGAGAAATATTTCGAGGAGATACGCAGTATTTT; V gene: TRBV14; D gene: TRBD2; J gene: TRBJ2-3; clone size: once
CDR3 protein: CASSYRPGASGEETQYF; CDR3 DNA: TGTGCCAGCAGCTATAGGCCCGGGGCTAGCGGGGAAGAGACCCAGTACTTC; V gene: TRBV7-2; D gene: TRBD2; J gene: TRBJ2-5; clone size: .
CDR3 protein: CASSLVWGDYYNEQFF; CDR3 DNA: TGTGCCAGCAGCTTAGTCTGGGGGGATTATTACAATGAGCAGTTCTTC; V gene: TRBV7-8; D gene: .; J gene: TRBJ2-1; clone size: .
CDR3 protein: CASSSRWGNTIYF; CDR3 DNA: TGTGCCAGCAGCTCGCGGTGGGGAAACACCATATATTTT; V gene: TRBV7-8; D gene: .; J gene: TRBJ1-3; clone size: .
CDR3 protein: CASSLYGSGANVLTF; CDR3 DNA: TGTGCCAGCAGCTTGTACGGGAGTGGGGCCAACGTCCTGACTTTC; V gene: TRBV5-8; D gene: .; J gene: TRBJ2-6; clone size: once
CDR3 protein: CASSRTGNTGELFF; CDR3 DNA: TGTGCCAGCAGCCGGACAGGGAACACCGGGGAGCTGTTTTTT; V gene: TRBV11-2; D gene: TRBD1; J gene: TRBJ2-2; clone size: .
CDR3 protein: CASSFKSDWTSTDTQYF; CDR3 DNA: TGTGCCAGCAGCTTCAAGTCGGACTGGACAAGCACAGATACGCAGTATTTT; V gene: TRBV13; D gene: .; J gene: TRBJ2-3; clone size: .
CDR3 protein: CASRPQGAYGYTF; CDR3 DNA: TGTGCCAGCAGGCCACAGGGGGCCTATGGCTACACCTTC; V gene: TRBV28; D gene: TRBD1; J gene: TRBJ1-2; clone size: .
CDR3 protein: CASSQEGTQYF; CDR3 DNA: TGCGCCAGCAGCCAAGAGGGGACCCAGTACTTC; V gene: TRBV4-3; D gene: .; J gene: TRBJ2-5; clone size: .
CDR3 protein: CASSLRLTTNEKLFF; CDR3 DNA: TGTGCCAGCAGCTTGAGGCTGACAACTAATGAAAAACTGTTTTTT; V gene: TRBV5-6; D gene: .; J gene: TRBJ1-4; clone size: .
CDR3 protein: CASSRRGQGRDEQYF; CDR3 DNA: TGTGCCAGCAGTCGACGGGGACAGGGAAGGGACGAGCAGTACTTC; V gene: TRBV27; D gene: TRBD1; J gene: TRBJ2-7; clone size: few